This T cell receptor beta chain was found in a study of CD8 T cells in ankylosing spondylitis. Quantitative 5'-RACE was performed with molecular barcodes, and it yielded the TCR beta libraries. TCRdb passed the 5' RACE reads through MiXCR, listing each CDR3 protein once. This repertoire shows a few hundred thousand distinct CDR3 sequences, around 11% found once; its top ten account for around 6.5%. Study-wide results and limits: Significantly higher representation of disease-linked clones was reported for matched ankylosing spondylitis synovial fluid.

Many counts were recorded for this clonotype. What it recognizes is unknown. The CDR3 sequence is 14 residues long. Trimming took off 7 bases at V and 5 bases at J, with 14 bases between the two ends. The specimen sequenced was blood, either unsorted or a sorted T cell fraction (not recorded which). This clonotype was obtained from a male donor with ankylosing spondylitis or in good health (not recorded which). The chain joins TRBV12-3 or TRBV12-4 to TRBJ1-4; D gene ambiguous. The CDR3 here is CASKHRRINEKLFF. CDR3 DNA sequence: TGTGCCAGCAAACACAGAAGAATAAATGAAAAACTGTTTTTT.